The source of this T cell receptor (beta chain) is a study of T cells in Graves' hyperthyroidism and ophthalmopathy. Notes on the study in general: A model using 13 V-J features told ophthalmopathy apart from stable hyperthyroidism. Blood also held most thyroid clonotypes expanded beyond 0.001.

Regions amplified from RNA transcripts were the TCR beta CDR3 regions. HTBI primers were employed in a first-round RT-PCR of the TCR CDR3. Each CDR3 protein gets one entry after TCRdb re-called the multiplex PCR reads with MiXCR. The sample carries around 660,000 distinct CDR3 sequences, 45% recorded once. Points on this clonotype: Its antigen is still unknown. An end of the junction does not agree with germline; a read error may underlie this.

Germline V CDR1 and CDR2: SNHLY, FYNNEI. The CDR3 is 14 residues long. The clonotype comes from an adult man with Graves' disease, either hyperthyroidism or ophthalmopathy (not recorded which). The gene calls are TRBV2 and TRBJ1-4; no reliable D call. The source material was peripheral blood or thyroid tissue (not recorded which). CDR3 DNA: TGTGCCAGCAGCGTTGGAGGTGCCGATGAGAAACTGTTTTTT. Its translation is CASSVGGADEKLFF.